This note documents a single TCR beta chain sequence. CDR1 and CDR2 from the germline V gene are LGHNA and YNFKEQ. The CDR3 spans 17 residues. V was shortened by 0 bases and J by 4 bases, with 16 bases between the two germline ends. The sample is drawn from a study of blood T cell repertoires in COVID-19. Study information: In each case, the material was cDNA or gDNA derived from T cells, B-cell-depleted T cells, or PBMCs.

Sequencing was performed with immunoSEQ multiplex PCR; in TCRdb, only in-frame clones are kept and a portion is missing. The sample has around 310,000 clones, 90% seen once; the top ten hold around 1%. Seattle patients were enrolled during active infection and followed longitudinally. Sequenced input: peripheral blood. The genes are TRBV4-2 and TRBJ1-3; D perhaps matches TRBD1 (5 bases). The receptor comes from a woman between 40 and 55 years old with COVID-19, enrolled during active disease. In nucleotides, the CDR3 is TGTGCCAGCAGCCAAGATTGGGCCAGGGCTACCGGAAACACCATATATTTT. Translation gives CASSQDWARATGNTIYF.